One sample yielded the 17 T cell receptor beta chains listed below, sequenced in a study of CD8 T cells in Susac syndrome. Random-hexamer reverse transcription was applied to about 0.5 to 1 ug RNA. From the immunoSEQ multiplex PCR reads, TCRdb called clonotypes with MiXCR, one entry per CDR3 protein. The sample records roughly 140,000 distinct CDR3 sequences, 85% to 95% being singletons. The sequenced material came from CD4+ T cells from PBMCs. Every receptor here comes from a human donor with Susac syndrome.

This rearrangement joins TRBV2 to TRBJ1-6; 7 nucleotides match TRBD1. Losses at the gene ends were 2 bases for V and 10 bases for J; bases not matched to a gene: 8. This CDR3 has 15 residues. Looked up from germline, CDR1 is SNHLY and CDR2 is FYNNEI. DNA of the CDR3: TGTGCCAGCAGTGAACAGACAGGGCATCAATCACCCCTCCACTTT. Residues: CASSEQTGHQSPLHF.

The chain is built from TRBV14 and TRBJ2-3; 8 bases line up with TRBD1. Germline CDR1 reads SGHDN; CDR2 reads FVKESK. The CDR3 has 14 amino acids. The V segment lost 4 bases and the J segment 11 bases; nucleotides outside the gene matches: 11. CDR3 loop: CASSRAPRQGKQYF. The CDR3 region has the DNA TGTGCCAGCAGCCGAGCGCCCCGACAGGGGAAGCAGTATTTT.

The chain carries TRBV12-3 or TRBV12-4 and TRBJ1-1; D is uncertain. The CDR3 loop spans 14 amino acids. The V gene lost 1 base and the J gene lost 1 base, with 7 bases spanning the gap. CDR3 loop: CASSLGHPNTEAFF. The CDR3 coding sequence is TGTGCCAGCAGTTTAGGCCACCCGAACACTGAAGCTTTCTTT.

V usage is TRBV20-1 and J usage is TRBJ2-3; tentatively, D is TRBD1 (6 bases). The germline CDR1 and CDR2 sequences are DFQATT and SNEGSKA (reference sequence). CDR3 length: 11 residues. V gave up 6 bases and J gave up 15 bases, with 19 bases separating them. CDR3 loop: CSAMPDSGHYF. The CDR3 nucleotides are TGCAGTGCCATGCCAGATTCGGGACATTATTTT.

The rearrangement uses TRBV23-1 and TRBJ2-1; TRBD2 matches 12 bases. TRBV23-1 is an ORF, with its function uncertain. The length of the CDR3 is 18 residues. V trimming: 7 bases; J trimming: 7 bases; junction bases outside the gene matches: 17. CDR3 region: CASTHGVLAGGPGNEQFF. The CDR3 DNA sequence: TGCGCCAGCACCCACGGGGTCCTAGCGGGGGGGCCTGGGAATGAGCAGTTCTTC.

This sequence joins TRBV20-1 and TRBJ1-5; D call uncertain. The CDR3 consists of 12 residues. Germline V gene sequence: CDR1 DFQATT, CDR2 SNEGSKA (reference sequence). Between the trimmed V and J ends, which lost 6 bases and 4 bases, there was a span of 10 bases. The CDR3 nucleotides read TGCAGTGCCTCGACGGCTAATCAGCCCCAGCATTTT. Translation gives CSASTANQPQHF.

The chain is built from TRBV29-1 and TRBJ2-5; D possibly uses TRBD1 or TRBD2 (5 bases each). CDR1 is SQVTM and CDR2 is ANQGSEA in the germline V gene. The CDR3 is 13 residues long. The ends were cut back, 7 bases at V and 2 bases at J, with 14 bases in the middle. The CDR3 nucleotides read TGCAGCGCTCCCGAGGGGAGTCAAGAGACCCAGTACTTC. Translation: CSAPEGSQETQYF.

The CDR3 here is CAISEQGRGRSYEQYF. The CDR3 DNA reads as TGTGCCATCAGTGAGCAGGGGAGGGGGCGATCCTACGAGCAGTACTTC. The J gene is TRBJ2-7, the V gene TRBV10-3; TRBD1 or TRBD2 may be the D gene (7 bases each). Germline-derived CDR1 and CDR2 are ENHRY and SYGVKD. V dropped 2 bases and J dropped 1 base, with 15 bases sitting between them. The CDR3 extends over 16 amino acids.

The rearrangement uses TRBV27 and TRBJ2-7; possible D gene TRBD2, 7 bases. The CDR3 is 15 amino acids. Trimming cost V 6 bases and J 4 bases, with 19 bases left between them. Germline lookup yields CDR1 MNHEY and CDR2 SMNVEV (reference sequence). The CDR3 sequence: CASSLGGPDLYEQYF. In DNA form, the CDR3 reads TGTGCCAGCAGCCTGGGGGGGCCGGACCTTTACGAGCAGTACTTC.

This clonotype was picked up one time. The V and J genes are TRBV7-9 and TRBJ2-5; 7 nucleotides match TRBD2. The CDR3 is 13 amino acids. Germline CDR1 is SEHNR and CDR2 is FQNEAQ (reference sequence). V was pared by 4 bases and J by 4 bases, with 3 bases of the junction left unmatched. The CDR3 loop reads CASSSTSVETQYF. The CDR3 DNA follows: TGTGCCAGCAGCTCCACTAGCGTAGAGACCCAGTACTTC.

The rearrangement joins TRBV20-1 to TRBJ2-5; 10 nucleotides align to TRBD2. V shed 5 bases, J shed 5 bases, and the junction held 14 bases outside the gene matches. Germline V gene lookup returns CDR1 DFQATT and CDR2 SNEGSKA (reference sequence). CDR3 length: 16 amino acids. The CDR3 reads CSAEGGLALGWETQYF. The CDR3 DNA sequence: TGCAGTGCTGAGGGGGGACTAGCGTTGGGGTGGGAGACCCAGTACTTC.

This clonotype was found once. The CDR3 nucleotides read TGCAGCGCCCGACAGGGTAATGAAAAACTGTTTTTT. Translation gives CSARQGNEKLFF. V is TRBV29-1 and J is TRBJ1-4; 7 bases fit TRBD1. Germline V lookup: CDR1 SQVTM, CDR2 ANQGSEA. The trim removed 7 bases at V and 4 bases at J, leaving 3 bases unmatched. This CDR3 is built from 12 residues. Full variable domain (rest looked up from reference TRBV29-1 and TRBJ1-4): SAVISQKPSRDICQRGTSLTIQCQVDSQVTMMFWYRQQPGQSLTLIATANQGSEATYESGFVIDKFPISRPNLTFSTLTVSNMSPEDSSIYLCSARQGNEKLFFGSGTQLSVL.

The gene calls are TRBV9 and TRBJ1-3, with D perhaps matching TRBD1 (6 bases). Deletions cut 3 bases from V and 10 bases from J, with 14 bases between. CDR1 is SGDLS, CDR2 YYNGEE, per germline. The CDR3 runs to 13 residues. CDR3 nucleotide sequence: TGTGCCAGCAGCGCGGGACACCCCCGAACCATATATTTT. As protein: CASSAGHPRTIYF.

This chain links TRBV6-2 or TRBV6-3 with TRBJ2-2; no clear D gene. The CDR3 is 12 residues long. V gave up 8 bases and J gave up 2 bases, with 6 bases separating them. Germline V gene data show CDR1 as MNHEY and CDR2 as SVGEGT. This CDR3 is CASGDNTGELFF. The DNA of the CDR3 is TGTGCCAGCGGGGATAACACCGGGGAGCTGTTTTTT.

This rearrangement joins TRBV19 to TRBJ2-5; TRBD1 matches at 8 bases. V was pared by 5 bases and J by 4 bases, with 3 bases of the junction left unmatched. Germline CDR1 reads LNHDA; CDR2 reads SQIVND (reference sequence). The CDR3 runs 13 residues. CDR3 coding DNA: TGTGCCAGTAGTGGCACAGGGGGAGAGACCCAGTACTTC. Translation: CASSGTGGETQYF.

V and J are TRBV25-1 and TRBJ2-3, with 8 nucleotides matching TRBD1. Germline CDR1 reads MGHDK; CDR2 reads SYGVNS. Trimming took 1 base from V and 3 from J; bases not matched to a gene: 3. This CDR3 spans 15 amino acids. The CDR3 DNA is TGTGCCAGCAGTGAATTGGACAGGGCTACAGATACGCAGTATTTT. It codes for CASSELDRATDTQYF.

This chain connects TRBV27 to TRBJ1-2, with D possibly TRBD1 on 5 matching bases. There are 16 residues in the CDR3. V was pared by 5 bases and J by 2 bases, with 18 bases between. Germline CDR1 and CDR2: MNHEY and SMNVEV (reference sequence). Here the CDR3 reads CASSPSYDSGNYGYTF. The DNA of the CDR3 is TGTGCCAGCAGTCCCTCCTACGACAGCGGAAACTATGGCTACACCTTC.